Shown below are 31 T cell receptor beta chains from a single sample sequenced in a study of identifying expanded T cells in peripheral blood. Clones were read by immunoSEQ multiplex PCR, and TCRdb kept only the in-frame ones, dropping some. The table includes 70,000 to 95,000 clones, 85% to 90% detected once. Source material: blood. The receptor set was obtained from a person between 18 and 69 years old in good health.

The chain employs TRBV23-1 and TRBJ2-6, with no clear D. TRBV23-1 is an ORF, with its function uncertain. This CDR3 contains 17 residues. Trimming pared 4 bases from V and 0 bases from J, leaving 13 bases between. Written as DNA, the CDR3 is TGCGCCAGCAGTCTCCTCCGGACGGTCTCTGGGGCCAACGTCCTGACTTTC. Its protein is CASSLLRTVSGANVLTF.

The chain carries TRBV7-9 and TRBJ1-5, with D possibly matching TRBD1 (5 bases). From germline, CDR1 is SEHNR and CDR2 FQNEAQ (reference sequence). This CDR3 contains 17 residues. Trimming shortened V by 4 bases and J by 1 base, and 17 bases separated the two germline ends. CDR3: CASSSGPGKLSNQPQHF. The CDR3 DNA sequence: TGTGCCAGCAGCTCAGGGCCAGGGAAGTTGAGCAATCAGCCCCAGCATTTT.

This chain links TRBV6-5 with TRBJ2-5; 10 bases align to TRBD1. The germline CDR1 and CDR2 sequences are MNHEY and SVGAGI. CDR3 length: 15 residues. J was trimmed by 2 bases and V by 5 bases; bases with no gene match: 5. The CDR3 loop reads CASSRWTGGQETQYF. The CDR3 bases are TGTGCCAGCAGTCGCTGGACAGGGGGACAAGAGACCCAGTACTTC.

The genes are TRBV10-3 and TRBJ2-1; 9 bases map to TRBD2. Per the germline V gene, CDR1 is ENHRY and CDR2 is SYGVKD. The CDR3 is made up of 14 amino acids. The J segment lost 5 bases and the V segment lost 7 bases, leaving 6 bases of the junction unmatched. This CDR3 reads CAINGGRADNEQFF. DNA of the CDR3: TGTGCCATCAACGGCGGGAGGGCCGACAATGAGCAGTTCTTC.

The chain carries TRBV7-2 and TRBJ2-1, with TRBD2 matching over 10 bases. Germline lookup yields CDR1 SGHTA and CDR2 FQGNSA. The CDR3 loop spans 19 amino acids. Trimming at V came to 2 bases and at J to 6 bases, leaving 16 bases not matched to a gene. CDR3 in DNA: TGTGCCAGCAGCTTAACTGCGTCTCGGCTAGCGGGGGAGTTCAATGAGCAGTTCTTC. Amino acids: CASSLTASRLAGEFNEQFF.

This clone has only one observation. The chain links TRBV7-8 to TRBJ2-7; no definite D call. In germline, CDR1 is SGHVS, CDR2 FQNEAQ. This CDR3 is 15 amino acids long. Trimming removed 5 bases at V and 6 bases at J, with 20 bases between. Here the CDR3 DNA reads TGTGCCAGCAGCCTTAATGGTGCGGCGGAAAGCGAGCAGTACTTC. Protein product: CASSLNGAAESEQYF. Full variable domain (rest looked up from reference TRBV7-8 and TRBJ2-7): GAGVSQSPRYKVAKRGQDVALRCDPISGHVSLFWYQQALGQGPEFLTYFQNEAQLDKSGLPSDRFFAERPEGSVSTLKIQRTQQEDSAVYLCASSLNGAAESEQYFGPGTRLTVT.

The chain recombines TRBV28 with TRBJ2-7; D ambiguous. Germline CDR1 is MDHEN and CDR2 is SYDVKM. The CDR3 loop spans 12 amino acids. V was shortened by 4 bases and J by 2 bases, with 6 bases between the two germline ends. The CDR3 is CASSWAAYEQYF. The CDR3 region has the DNA TGTGCCAGCAGTTGGGCAGCCTACGAGCAGTACTTC.

The chain recombines TRBV7-9 with TRBJ2-1, with no clear D. Trimming stripped 2 bases from V and 9 bases from J, with 11 bases between. This CDR3 has 13 amino acids. The V gene's germline CDR1 is SEHNR and CDR2 FQNEAQ (reference sequence). The CDR3 region is CASSLPIMGEQFF. Written as DNA, the CDR3 is TGTGCCAGCAGCTTACCAATCATGGGTGAGCAGTTCTTC.

This clone occurred once. This chain links TRBV28 with TRBJ1-1; D uncertain. Trimming shortened V by 6 bases and J by 4 bases, and 12 bases separated the two germline ends. Germline CDR1 MDHEN, CDR2 SYDVKM. The CDR3 is made up of 13 amino acids. The DNA of the CDR3 is TGTGCCAGCAGGATCGGTCGGCGCACTGAAGCTTTCTTT. Its protein product is CASRIGRRTEAFF.

In its sample, this clone was seen once. The CDR3 DNA is TGTGCCAGCAGCTCCCTTGAGGTGGGCGACTCCTACGAGCAGTACTTC. Its protein is CASSSLEVGDSYEQYF. The chain uses TRBV5-6 and TRBJ2-7, with D unclear. Looked up from germline, CDR1 is SGHDT and CDR2 is YYEEEE. V was shortened by 3 bases and J by 0 bases, with 16 bases between the two germline ends. The CDR3 contains 16 residues.

The J gene is TRBJ1-3, the V gene TRBV7-7, with no clear D. Trimming took off 5 bases at V and 2 bases at J, with 7 bases between the two ends. Germline CDR1 is SSHAT and CDR2 is FNYEAQ (reference sequence). CDR3 length: 13 residues. The CDR3 DNA follows: TGTGCCAGCAGCACGTCGGCTGGAAACACCATATATTTT. It specifies CASSTSAGNTIYF.

J is TRBJ1-2 and V is TRBV30; TRBD1 is a possible D gene (6 bases). This CDR3 contains 18 residues. The germline V gene encodes CDR1 GTSNPN and CDR2 SVGIG (reference sequence). The germline V and J ends were trimmed by 5 bases and 2 bases, with 27 bases remaining between them. CDR3 sequence (DNA): TGTGCCTGGGGGATGGCCAGGGGCCTTATTACGCGGAACTATGGCTACACCTTC. Translated: CAWGMARGLITRNYGYTF.

The chain combines TRBV30 with TRBJ2-2; TRBD2 matches 9 bases. Germline V gene sequence: CDR1 GTSNPN, CDR2 SVGIG (reference sequence). The CDR3 length is 14 residues. V gave up 3 bases and J gave up 6 bases; unmatched junction bases: 5. The DNA of the CDR3 is TGTGCCTGGAGAATAGGACTAGCGTCCGGGGAGCTGTTTTTT. Its translation: CAWRIGLASGELFF.

On this clone: Within the sample, other DNA sequences also encode this same CDR3. This chain uses TRBV6-4 with TRBJ2-2; the match to TRBD2 covers 10 bases. With 0 bases clipped from V and 6 bases from J, the junction kept 1 base outside the gene matches. Per the germline V gene, CDR1 is MRHNA and CDR2 is SNTAGT. The CDR3 has 15 amino acids. The CDR3 sequence is CASSDSAGGPGELFF. CDR3 bases: TGTGCCAGCAGTGACTCAGCGGGGGGGCCCGGGGAGCTGTTTTTT.

The CDR3 nucleotides read TGTGCCAGCAGCTGGGTGAACAGGGGGCCCCAAGAGACCCAGTACTTC. Translation gives CASSWVNRGPQETQYF. The chain couples TRBV5-4 to TRBJ2-5; 9 bases fit TRBD1. The trim removed 3 bases at V and 1 base at J, leaving 7 bases unmatched. Germline lookup yields CDR1 SGHNT and CDR2 YYREEE (reference sequence). This CDR3 is built from 16 residues.

V is TRBV7-9 and J is TRBJ2-7, with TRBD2 matching 12 bases. The germline V gene encodes CDR1 SEHNR and CDR2 FQNEAQ (reference sequence). V trimming: 1 base; J trimming: 5 bases; junction bases outside the gene matches: 9. CDR3 length equals 17 residues. For the CDR3, the DNA is TGTGCCAGCAGCTTAGGGCTAGCGGGAGGGCTCTATGACGAGCAGTACTTC. Encoded protein: CASSLGLAGGLYDEQYF.

This clone was observed once. This chain connects TRBV19 to TRBJ2-7; D may be TRBD1 (6 bases). This CDR3 region has 14 residues. From germline, CDR1 is LNHDA and CDR2 SQIVND (reference sequence). The V end was cut by 6 bases, the J end by 0 bases, with 12 bases between. The CDR3 loop reads CASRPQGISYEQYF. The CDR3 coding sequence is TGTGCCAGTAGGCCTCAGGGGATCTCCTACGAGCAGTACTTC.

The chain carries TRBV19 and TRBJ2-5; 12 bases line up with TRBD1. The ends lost 6 bases at V and 5 bases at J; junction bases unmatched: 13. CDR1 and CDR2 from the germline V gene are LNHDA and SQIVND (reference sequence). The CDR3 covers 17 residues. CDR3 sequence (DNA): TGTGCCAGTAGCATGGGGGGCGGGACAGGGGGCATGGAGACCCAGTACTTC. This codes for CASSMGGGTGGMETQYF.

This clone was detected once. The chain joins TRBV7-6 to TRBJ1-2, with 10 nucleotides matching TRBD1. The CDR3 length is 16 residues. Unmatched junction bases numbered 13, after V lost 5 bases and J lost 7 bases. Germline values: CDR1 SGHVS, CDR2 FNYEAQ. CDR3 bases: TGTGCCAGCAGCCTCAGACAGGGGGCGATTGTAGGTGGCTACACCTTC. Translated, it gives CASSLRQGAIVGGYTF.

The V gene is TRBV2, the J gene TRBJ2-5, with D possibly being TRBD1 (5 bases). V was cut by 7 bases and J by 0 bases, with 6 bases left in between. The CDR3 length is 12 residues. Germline assignment: CDR1 SNHLY and CDR2 FYNNEI. The CDR3 nucleotides are TGTGCCAGCAAGGGGTACCAAGAGACCCAGTACTTC. The encoded protein is CASKGYQETQYF. Variable domain in full (rest from reference TRBV2 and TRBJ2-5): EPEVTQTPSHQVTQMGQEVILRCVPISNHLYFYWYRQILGQKVEFLVSFYNNEISEKSEIFDDQFSVERPDGSNFTLKIRSTKLEDSAMYFCASKGYQETQYFGPGTRLLVL.

The chain couples TRBV4-1 to TRBJ2-5, with TRBD1 matching over 7 bases. The V and J ends lost 1 base and 4 bases, in that order; junction bases with no gene match: 6. Germline V lookup: CDR1 MGHRA, CDR2 YSYEKL. The CDR3 sequence is 15 residues long. The CDR3, as DNA: TGCGCCAGCAGCCAAGGGAACAGGGGAATAGAGACCCAGTACTTC. Residues: CASSQGNRGIETQYF.

The chain combines TRBV1 with TRBJ2-4; TRBD2, the table's D call, lacks a check against the DNA. TRBV1 is shown as a pseudogene. The CDR3 has 18 residues. This chain's CDR3 is CTSSLPGRRGRSKNIQYF. CDR3 DNA sequence: TGCACCAGCAGCCTCCCGGGCCGGAGGGGCAGGTCCAAAAACATTCAGTACTTC.

This clone was picked up one time. The chain recombines TRBV11-2 with TRBJ2-7; 7 positions agree with TRBD1. V shed 5 bases, J shed 7 bases, and the junction held 5 bases outside the gene matches. The germline V gene encodes CDR1 SGHAT and CDR2 FQNNGV. The CDR3 spans 12 residues. CDR3 loop: CASSADRAEQYF. The CDR3 DNA reads as TGTGCCAGCAGCGCAGACAGGGCGGAGCAGTACTTC.

Written as DNA, the CDR3 is TGTGCCAGCATAGTGACCGAAGCTTTCTTT. Encoded protein: CASIVTEAFF. The chain couples TRBV2 to TRBJ1-1; D is undetermined. Germline CDR1 and CDR2: SNHLY and FYNNEI. This CDR3 region has 10 residues. V lost 7 bases, J lost 8 bases, and 8 bases lay in between.

The CDR3 DNA reads TGTGCCAGCAGCTTATCCCTAATTAGTAACAATGAGCAGTTCTTC. This codes for CASSLSLISNNEQFF. This chain connects TRBV7-3 to TRBJ2-1; D gene ambiguous. Trimming took 2 bases from V and 5 from J, leaving 13 bases between them. CDR3 length: 15 residues. Germline CDR1 reads SGHTA; CDR2 reads FQGTGA.

The V and J genes are TRBV18 and TRBJ2-7; 11 nucleotides agree with TRBD1. V lost 0 bases and J lost 4; bases outside the gene matches: 2. Germline CDR1 KGHSH, CDR2 LQKENI. The CDR3 extends over 15 amino acids. The CDR3 DNA sequence: TGTGCCAGCTCACCACCGGGACAGGGGGTATACGAGCAGTACTTC. As protein: CASSPPGQGVYEQYF.

The J gene is TRBJ1-2, the V gene TRBV28; the D gene is possibly TRBD1 (5 bases). V was cut by 6 bases and J by 8 bases, with 10 bases left in between. The germline CDR1 and CDR2 sequences are MDHEN and SYDVKM. The CDR3 runs to 11 residues. The CDR3 nucleotides are TGTGCCAGCAGCGGGACGTGGGGCTACACCTTC. It yields the protein CASSGTWGYTF.

The J gene is TRBJ1-1, the V gene TRBV19; weak D call: TRBD1 (5 bases). Trimming removed 8 bases at V and 2 bases at J, with 15 bases between. Germline V gene sequence: CDR1 LNHDA, CDR2 SQIVND (reference sequence). This CDR3 has 14 residues. The CDR3 coding sequence is TGTGCCAGTGCCGTGGGACCCGGCAACACTGAAGCTTTCTTT. Encoded protein: CASAVGPGNTEAFF.

The chain uses TRBV11-2 and TRBJ2-7, with D possibly being TRBD1 (5 bases). The germline V gene encodes CDR1 SGHAT and CDR2 FQNNGV. Trimming removed 0 bases at V and 2 bases at J, with 8 bases between. This CDR3 region has 14 residues. DNA for the CDR3: TGTGCCAGCAGCTTAGAGCGACAGACCTACGAGCAGTACTTC. Translation gives CASSLERQTYEQYF.

V and J are TRBV7-3 and TRBJ2-1; D gene unclear. In germline, CDR1 is SGHTA, CDR2 FQGTGA. The CDR3 is 15 residues long. Trimming stripped 5 bases from V and 0 bases from J, with 11 bases between. CDR3: CASSKVGSSYNEQFF. DNA of the CDR3: TGTGCCAGCAGCAAAGTTGGGTCCTCCTACAATGAGCAGTTCTTC.

V usage is TRBV4-2 and J usage is TRBJ2-5; a weak D match, TRBD2 (5 bases). CDR1 and CDR2 (germline): LGHNA, YNFKEQ. V was clipped by 0 bases and J by 7 bases, with 18 bases between them. This CDR3 spans 16 amino acids. CDR3 sequence (DNA): TGTGCCAGCAGCCAAGAAGCGGCCCGGGCAGAGGCGACCCAGTACTTC. Protein product: CASSQEAARAEATQYF.